This T cell receptor beta chain was obtained from a study of blood T cell repertoires in COVID-19. About the study: COVID-19 samples collected from the United States, Italy and Spain covered acute and convalescent phases.

Sequenced by immunoSEQ multiplex PCR; TCRdb stores in-frame clones only, minus some. The table lists roughly 190,000 clones, about four fifths of them singletons. Germline V CDR1 and CDR2: MDHEN, SYDVKM. This CDR3 region has 15 residues. Trimming left V 3 bases short and J 0 bases short, with 10 bases between. The chain couples TRBV28 to TRBJ2-3; TRBD2 might be the D (5 bases). Sample: peripheral blood. The sequence came from a man aged 50 to 59 with active or convalescent COVID-19. CDR3 residues: CASSFGSASTDTQYF. As DNA, the CDR3 is TGTGCCAGCAGTTTTGGTAGCGCCAGCACAGATACGCAGTATTTT.